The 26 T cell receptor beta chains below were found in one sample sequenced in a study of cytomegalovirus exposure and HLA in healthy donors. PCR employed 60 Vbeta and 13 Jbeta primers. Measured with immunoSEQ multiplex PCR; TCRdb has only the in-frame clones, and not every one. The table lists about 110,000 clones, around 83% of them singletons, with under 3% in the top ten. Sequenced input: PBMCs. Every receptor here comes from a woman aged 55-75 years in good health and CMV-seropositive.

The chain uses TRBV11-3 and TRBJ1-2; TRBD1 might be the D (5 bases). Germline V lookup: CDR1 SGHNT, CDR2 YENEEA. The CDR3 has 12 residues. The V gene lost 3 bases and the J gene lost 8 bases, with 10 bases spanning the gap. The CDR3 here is CASSFKGYGYTF. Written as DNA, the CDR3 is TGTGCCAGCAGCTTTAAGGGGTACGGCTACACCTTC.

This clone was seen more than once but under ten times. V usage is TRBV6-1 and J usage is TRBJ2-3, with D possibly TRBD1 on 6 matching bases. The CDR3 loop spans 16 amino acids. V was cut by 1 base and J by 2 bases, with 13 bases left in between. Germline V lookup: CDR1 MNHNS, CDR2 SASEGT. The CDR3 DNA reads TGTGCCAGCAGTGAAGAATGGACAGCACACACAGATACGCAGTATTTT. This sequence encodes CASSEEWTAHTDTQYF.

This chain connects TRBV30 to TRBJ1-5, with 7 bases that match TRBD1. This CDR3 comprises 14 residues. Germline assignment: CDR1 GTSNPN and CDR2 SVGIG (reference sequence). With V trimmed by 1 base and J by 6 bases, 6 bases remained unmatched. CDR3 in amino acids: CAWSEGASSQPQHF. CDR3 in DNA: TGTGCCTGGAGTGAGGGGGCCTCAAGTCAGCCCCAGCATTTT.

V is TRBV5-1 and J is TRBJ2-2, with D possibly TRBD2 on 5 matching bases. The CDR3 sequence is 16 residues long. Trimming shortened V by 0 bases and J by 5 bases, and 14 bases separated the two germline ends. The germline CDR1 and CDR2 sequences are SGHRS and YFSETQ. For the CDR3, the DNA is TGCGCCAGCAGCTTGGGTTTCGGGGTCGAGACCGGGGAGCTGTTTTTT. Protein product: CASSLGFGVETGELFF. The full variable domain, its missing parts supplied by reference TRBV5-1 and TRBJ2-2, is KAGVTQTPRYLIKTRGQQVTLSCSPISGHRSVSWYQQTPGQGLQFLFEYFSETQRNKGNFPGRFSGRQFSNSRSEMNVSTLELGDSALYLCASSLGFGVETGELFFGEGSRLTVL.

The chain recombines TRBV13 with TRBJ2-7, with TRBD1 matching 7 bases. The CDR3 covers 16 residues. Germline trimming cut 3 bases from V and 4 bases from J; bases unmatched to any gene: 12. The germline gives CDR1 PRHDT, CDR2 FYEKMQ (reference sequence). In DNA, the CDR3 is TGTGCCAGCAGCTTGACCAGGCTGGGACAGAGTTACGAGCAGTACTTC. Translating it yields CASSLTRLGQSYEQYF.

Written as DNA, the CDR3 is TGTGCCAGCAGCTTAGCCGAGACAGGGTTCCGCTATGGCTACACCTTC. Amino acids: CASSLAETGFRYGYTF. The chain uses TRBV7-2 and TRBJ1-2; 7 bases map to TRBD1. This CDR3 has 16 residues. The germline gives CDR1 SGHTA, CDR2 FQGNSA. The V gene end was trimmed by 0 bases and the J gene end by 4 bases; junction bases not matched to a gene: 8.

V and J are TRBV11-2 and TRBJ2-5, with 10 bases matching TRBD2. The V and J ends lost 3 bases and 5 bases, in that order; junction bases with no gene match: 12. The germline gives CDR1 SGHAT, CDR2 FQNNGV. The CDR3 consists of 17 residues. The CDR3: CASSFRSGRAKGETQYF. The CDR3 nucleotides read TGTGCCAGCAGCTTTCGGAGCGGGAGGGCCAAAGGGGAGACCCAGTACTTC.

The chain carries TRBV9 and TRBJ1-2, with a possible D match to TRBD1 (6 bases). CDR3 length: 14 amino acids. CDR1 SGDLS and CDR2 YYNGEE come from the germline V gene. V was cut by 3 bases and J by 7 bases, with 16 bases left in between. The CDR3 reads CASSAPRGQPGYTF. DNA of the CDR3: TGTGCCAGCAGCGCGCCCCGGGGACAACCTGGCTACACCTTC. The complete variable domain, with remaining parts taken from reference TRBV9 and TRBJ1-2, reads DSGVTQTPKHLITATGQRVTLRCSPRSGDLSVYWYQQSLDQGLQFLIQYYNGEERAKGNILERFSAQQFPDLHSELNLSSLELGDSALYFCASSAPRGQPGYTFGSGTRLTVV.

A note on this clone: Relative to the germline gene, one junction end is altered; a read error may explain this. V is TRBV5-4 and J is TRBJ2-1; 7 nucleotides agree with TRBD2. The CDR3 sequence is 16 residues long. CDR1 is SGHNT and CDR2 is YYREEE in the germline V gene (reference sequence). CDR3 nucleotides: TGTGCCTGCAGCTGGGGGGGGGTTTCGTCCTACAATGAGCAGTTCTTC. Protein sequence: CACSWGGVSSYNEQFF.

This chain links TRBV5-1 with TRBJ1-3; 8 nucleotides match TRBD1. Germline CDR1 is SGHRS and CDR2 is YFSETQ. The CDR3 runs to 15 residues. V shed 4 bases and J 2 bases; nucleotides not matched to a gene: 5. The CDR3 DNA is TGCGCCAGCAGCATTGGACAGGGAGCTGGAAACACCATATATTTT. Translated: CASSIGQGAGNTIYF.

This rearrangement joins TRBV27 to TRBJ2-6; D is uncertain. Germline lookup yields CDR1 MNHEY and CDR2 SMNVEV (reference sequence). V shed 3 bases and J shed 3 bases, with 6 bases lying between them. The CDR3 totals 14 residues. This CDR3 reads CASSFRGGANVLTF. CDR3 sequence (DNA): TGTGCCAGCAGTTTCCGAGGTGGGGCCAACGTCCTGACTTTC.

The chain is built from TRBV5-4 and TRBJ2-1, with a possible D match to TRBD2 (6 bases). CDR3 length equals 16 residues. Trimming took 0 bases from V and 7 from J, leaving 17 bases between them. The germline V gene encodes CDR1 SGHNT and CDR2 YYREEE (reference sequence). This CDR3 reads CASSLEAGATRNEQFF. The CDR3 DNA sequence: TGTGCCAGCAGCTTGGAAGCGGGCGCGACCCGGAATGAGCAGTTCTTC.

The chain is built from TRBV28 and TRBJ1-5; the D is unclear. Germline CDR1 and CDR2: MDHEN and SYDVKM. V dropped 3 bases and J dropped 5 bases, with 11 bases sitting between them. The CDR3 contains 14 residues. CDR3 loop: CASSFPGLYQPQHF. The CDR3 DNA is TGTGCCAGCAGTTTTCCCGGTCTTTATCAGCCCCAGCATTTT.

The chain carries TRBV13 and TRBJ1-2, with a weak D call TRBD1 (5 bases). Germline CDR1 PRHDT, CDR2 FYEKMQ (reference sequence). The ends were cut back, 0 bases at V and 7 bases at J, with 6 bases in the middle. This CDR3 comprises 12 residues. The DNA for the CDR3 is TGTGCCAGCAGCTTAGGGACAGCTGGCTACACCTTC. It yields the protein CASSLGTAGYTF.

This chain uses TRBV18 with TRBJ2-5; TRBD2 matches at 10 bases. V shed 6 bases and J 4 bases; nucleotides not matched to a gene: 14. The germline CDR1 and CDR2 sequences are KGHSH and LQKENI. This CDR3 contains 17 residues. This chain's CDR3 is CASSPRSSGSGPETQYF. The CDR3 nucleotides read TGTGCCAGCTCCCCCCGCTCTAGCGGGAGCGGGCCAGAGACCCAGTACTTC.

CDR3 bases: TGTGCCAGCAGCTGGGGACAGGGAGCTAATGAAAAACTGTTTTTT. Protein sequence: CASSWGQGANEKLFF. The chain has TRBV7-9 and TRBJ1-4; 9 bases match TRBD1. With 4 bases clipped from V and 3 bases from J, the junction kept 3 bases outside the gene matches. Germline assignment: CDR1 SEHNR and CDR2 FQNEAQ (reference sequence). This CDR3 comprises 15 residues.

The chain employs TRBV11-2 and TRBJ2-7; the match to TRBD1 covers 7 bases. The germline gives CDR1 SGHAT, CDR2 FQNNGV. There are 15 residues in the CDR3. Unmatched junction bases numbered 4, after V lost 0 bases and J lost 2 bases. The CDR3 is CASSLELTGAYEQYF. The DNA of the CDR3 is TGTGCCAGCAGCTTAGAATTAACAGGGGCCTACGAGCAGTACTTC. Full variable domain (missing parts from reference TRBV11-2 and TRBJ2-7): EAGVAQSPRYKIIEKRQSVAFWCNPISGHATLYWYQQILGQGPKLLIQFQNNGVVDDSQLPKDRFSAERLKGVDSTLKIQPAKLEDSAVYLCASSLELTGAYEQYFGPGTRLTVT.

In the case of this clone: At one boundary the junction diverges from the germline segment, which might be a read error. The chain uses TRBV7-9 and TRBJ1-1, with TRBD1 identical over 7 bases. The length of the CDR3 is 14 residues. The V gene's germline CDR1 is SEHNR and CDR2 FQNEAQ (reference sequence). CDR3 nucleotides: TGTTCCAGCAGCCGAGACAGGGCTATCACTGAAGCTTTCTTT. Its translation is CSSSRDRAITEAFF.

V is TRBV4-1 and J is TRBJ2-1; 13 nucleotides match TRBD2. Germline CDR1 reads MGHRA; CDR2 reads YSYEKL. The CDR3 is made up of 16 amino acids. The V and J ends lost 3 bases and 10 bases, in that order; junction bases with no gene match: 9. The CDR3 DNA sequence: TGCGCCAGCAGCCACGGACTAGCGGGAGATTCATACGAGCAGTTCTTC. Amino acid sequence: CASSHGLAGDSYEQFF.

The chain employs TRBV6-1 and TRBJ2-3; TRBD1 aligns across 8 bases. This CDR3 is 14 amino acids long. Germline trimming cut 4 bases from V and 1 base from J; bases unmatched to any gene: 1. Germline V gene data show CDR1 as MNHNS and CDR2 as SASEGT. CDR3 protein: CASSVGQGTDTQYF. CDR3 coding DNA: TGTGCCAGCAGTGTGGGACAGGGCACAGATACGCAGTATTTT.

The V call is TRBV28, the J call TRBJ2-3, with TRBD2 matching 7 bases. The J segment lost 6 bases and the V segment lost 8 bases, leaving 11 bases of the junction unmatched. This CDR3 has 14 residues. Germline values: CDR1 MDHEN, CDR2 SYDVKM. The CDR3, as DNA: TGTGCCAGCCACGGACTAGGCAAGGGGGATACGCAGTATTTT. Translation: CASHGLGKGDTQYF.

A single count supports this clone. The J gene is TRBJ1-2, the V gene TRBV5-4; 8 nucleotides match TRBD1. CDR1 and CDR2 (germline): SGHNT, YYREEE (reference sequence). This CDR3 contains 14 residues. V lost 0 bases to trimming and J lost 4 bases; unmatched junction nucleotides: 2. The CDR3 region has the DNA TGTGCCAGCAGCTTGGGGACAGGGATCTATGGCTACACCTTC. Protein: CASSLGTGIYGYTF.

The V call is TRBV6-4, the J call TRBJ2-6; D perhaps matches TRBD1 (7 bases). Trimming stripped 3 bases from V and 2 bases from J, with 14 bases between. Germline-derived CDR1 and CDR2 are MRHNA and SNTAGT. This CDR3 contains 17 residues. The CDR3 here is CASSERGRGTGANVLTF. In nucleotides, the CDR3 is TGTGCCAGCAGTGAAAGGGGGCGGGGAACTGGGGCCAACGTCCTGACTTTC.

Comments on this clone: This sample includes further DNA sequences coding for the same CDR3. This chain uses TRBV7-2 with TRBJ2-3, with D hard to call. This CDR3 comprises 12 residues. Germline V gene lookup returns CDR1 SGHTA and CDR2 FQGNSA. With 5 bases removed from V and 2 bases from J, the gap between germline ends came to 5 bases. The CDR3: CASSPVTDTQYF. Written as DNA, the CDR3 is TGTGCCAGCAGCCCGGTCACAGATACGCAGTATTTT.

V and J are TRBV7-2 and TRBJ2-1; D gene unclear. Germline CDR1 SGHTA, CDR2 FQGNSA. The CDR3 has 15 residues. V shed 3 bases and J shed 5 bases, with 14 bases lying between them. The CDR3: CASSFDGDFNNEQFF. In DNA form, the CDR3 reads TGTGCCAGCAGCTTTGACGGCGACTTTAACAATGAGCAGTTCTTC.

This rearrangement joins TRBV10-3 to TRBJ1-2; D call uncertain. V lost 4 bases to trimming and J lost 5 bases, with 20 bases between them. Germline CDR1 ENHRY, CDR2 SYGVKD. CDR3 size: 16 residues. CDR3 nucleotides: TGTGCCATCAGTGGAGCCCAAAGGCAGGCTTCGTATGGCTACACCTTC. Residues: CAISGAQRQASYGYTF.